This TCR beta chain was captured by sequencing in a study of cytomegalovirus exposure and HLA in healthy donors (dated by TCRdb to the late 2010s). Background for the entire study: An earlier analysis of roughly 500 of the donors reported about 280 Gb of sequence data and approximately 120 million unique TCR beta sequences obtained from around 190 million T cells. Roughly 300 gigabases of sequencing data and around 90 million unique TCR sequences made up an early release that covered approximately 620 HLA-typed donors. Of the 350 to 400 genotyped donors, over 70% fell in the genetic ancestry cluster associated with self-reported Caucasian donors. The study was designed to test whether signatures of past pathogen exposure could be identified by cataloging public T cell receptors. The T cell repertoires of 666 subjects were profiled by immunosequencing and related to cytomegalovirus serostatus. A separate validation cohort of 100 to 150 different subjects was used in addition to the 666-subject first cohort. High-throughput TCR immunosequencing, statistical association of individual TCRs with disease status, and machine learning were combined to predict cytomegalovirus infection status. A later analysis re-analyzed previously published TCR beta repertoires from roughly 630 donors and added high-resolution HLA genotyping to study TCR occurrence patterns. Rather than using new phenotypic data, the later analysis identified candidate immune exposures from TCR beta sequences and from how often those sequences occurred across donors. To decide whether each TCR beta V gene segment behaved as functional or pseudogenic, an earlier analysis of approximately 600 of the donors relied on high-throughput TCR beta sequencing. Donor age, sex, ethnicity and CMV serostatus were compiled together with the repertoire data. In a later genetic analysis, genome-wide SNP genotypes for 398 of the 666 donors were used, and that subset was treated as a discovery cohort. All discovery cohort repertoires had been generated using a single sequencing platform. Class I and class II HLA loci were covered by the typing at four-digit resolution. The number of typed donors differed by locus: roughly 629-640 for A, B, C, DRB1 and DQB1; some 500 for DQA1; some 590 for DPA1; and some 450 for DPB1. Roughly five DR-DQ haplotypes were handled as single units for association and clustering because linkage in the cohort was strong. Across some 400 genotyped donors of the cohort, an average of about 240,000 unique TCR beta nucleotide sequences per donor were sequenced, and roughly 17% of those sequences were non-productive. Here is what the overall study found, with its caveats: In a later analysis, around 17,000 TCR beta sequences were associated with specific HLA alleles at a false discovery rate of 0.05. Compared with equally common non-associated chains, HLA-associated TCR beta chains in a later analysis were more clonally expanded and had lower generation probabilities. According to the authors, the approach could potentially be generalized to other disease states and immunological phenotypes. Correlated functional status among segregating V segments might reflect linkage disequilibrium, but an unknown experimental factor could not be ruled out. A later genetic analysis reported fewer N-insertions in productive TCRs among donors in an Asian-associated ancestry cluster than the roughly 700-donor mean. Several of the top co-occurrence clusters appeared to be linked to parvovirus B19, influenza, CMV and Epstein-Barr virus, according to a later analysis. For the cohort, immune exposure information was limited to CMV serostatus. In both the original and validation cohorts, the classifier was reported to diagnose cytomegalovirus status with high specificity and sensitivity. In a later genetic analysis, a missense DCLRE1C variant was associated with V-gene and J-gene trimming of TCR beta chains, and the association was replicated in an independent cohort. Strong co-occurrence of HLA alleles, especially DR and DQ, made assigning TCR associations to individual alleles difficult. According to a later analysis, most CMV-associated TCR beta chains appeared to be HLA-restricted, and the HLA associations seemed to be driven largely by CMV exposure. In vitro tests confirmed that a few of the cytomegalovirus-associated TCR beta chains recognize cytomegalovirus antigens. Approximately 18 rarely observed V segments, including chromosome 9 orphons, were excluded from the earlier analysis of some 590 of the donors because counts were too low. A further reported finding was that TCR beta sequences accurately predicted the HLA-A and HLA-B alleles for most subjects in the first cohort. Some IMGT-functional V segments, including TRBV6-2 and TRBV6-3, could not be told apart with the 87-base-pair reads, so those segments were excluded. In an earlier analysis of approximately 590 of the donors, most TCR beta V segments appeared in productive rearrangements about 87% or about 30% of the time, broadly matching IMGT annotations. The presence/absence analyses assumed that sequencing depth was roughly uniform across donors, and that assumption may not be true. A group of highly shared sequence variants was considered likely to be a technical artifact of the sequencing pipeline. While some public TCRs were present in many individuals, most TCR sequences turned up only very rarely across donors. Because some donors lacked HLA typing at each locus, the association tests relied only on the typed subset. A later analysis found that TCR association rates varied across HLA loci, with DRB1 alleles showing the most associated TCRs and HLA-C alleles the fewest. Only TCR beta chains were sequenced in this cohort, and the absence of alpha or paired-chain data limited detectable features. A total of roughly 160 TCR beta chains were listed by the study as associated with cytomegalovirus.

The cohort was made up of 500 to 850 healthy bone marrow donors. All cohort members were sampled while nominally healthy, although unrecorded immune exposures were likely present. The donor tested CMV seropositive and was one of the 289 seropositive cohort members. A peripheral blood sample was collected from each donor, and TCR beta sequencing was performed on peripheral blood mononuclear cells. Genomic DNA extraction from the blood cell samples was performed with the Qiagen DNeasy Blood Extraction Kit. The count of this clone is one. Its recognized antigen is unknown. No much larger clone is present one base from it, and per-base qualities are unavailable. The CDR3 holds 14 amino acids from the cysteine to the phenylalanine. Solely the CDR3 DNA is kept, with 42 bases framed from the first base. Taken from the germline V gene (reference sequence), the CDR1 and CDR2 loops are GTSNPN and SVGIG. Ends trimmed: V by 2 bases, J by 3 bases; bases unmatched to a gene: 5.

Receptor amplification or capture employed the immunoSEQ multiplex PCR assay. For the multiplex PCR, a mixture combining 60 forward primers for TCR Vbeta segments and 13 reverse primers for TCR Jbeta segments was used. Amplification of the CDR3 region of rearranged TCR beta genes was performed with a multiplex PCR assay on genomic DNA. The Illumina HiSeq System was used to sequence the amplified TCR beta libraries as 87-base-pair reads. Concerning the study's data processing: In a later analysis, 80 million or so unique TCR beta chains were counted across the 500 to 700 repertoires, and roughly 9.9 million of these chains were shared by at least two donors. To remove PCR and sequencing errors, raw reads were error-corrected and collapsed into unique sequences using a nearest-neighbor algorithm that merged closely related sequences. CDR3 sequences were aligned to IMGT reference sequences to assign V, D and J gene segments. For a sequence to be retained, a match of at least six nucleotides to both a V gene segment and a J gene segment was required. A rearrangement was called productive if the CDR3 had no stop codons and remained in frame with V and J, and every other rearrangement was called non-productive. Following IMGT convention, CDR3 was defined as the stretch from the second conserved V-encoded cysteine to the conserved J-encoded phenylalanine. The earlier analysis of some 540 of the donors excluded any sequence lacking an unambiguous match to a single V gene segment. In an earlier analysis of 587 of the donors, a V segment was called functional when productive rearrangements were above 56.7%, and segregating when the standard deviation between donors exceeded 5%. A statistical classification framework was built to diagnose cytomegalovirus status from the catalog of TCR beta chain sequences. In a later analysis, V and J genes were assigned by comparing TCR nucleotide sequences against IMGT/GENE-DB human TR gene sequences. The TCRdist pipeline was used in a later analysis to assign CDR3 sequences and most-parsimonious VDJ recombination scenarios. In a later analysis, each TCR beta chain was defined by its CDR3 amino acid sequence together with its V-gene family, and reads without a unique V-gene family were excluded. To address suspected cross-contamination and a sequencing artifact, a later analysis removed a few hundred highly shared, low-generation-probability nucleotide sequences. In a later analysis, a clonal expansion index for each public chain was calculated from normalized within-repertoire ranks of inferred template counts. Generation probabilities in a later analysis came from a VDJ recombination model fitted to out-of-frame rearrangements, and those results were checked against IGoR. A later analysis scored TCR-TCR, TCR-HLA and TCR-CMV co-occurrence with hypergeometric tests, applying a repertoire-size bias correction to TCR pairs. A later analysis estimated false discovery rates by permuting HLA or CMV assignments 20 times. In a later analysis, co-occurring TCRs were grouped using DBSCAN, with TCRdist sequence similarity added in when clustering inside HLA-allele-positive subsets. Repertoires with fewer than 30,000 or more than 120,000 public chains were left out of co-occurrence clustering, as were five repertoires with anomalous nucleotide sharing. TCRdb retrieved this table from immuneACCESS and kept in-frame rearrangements only. Not all clones are present; in checked studies, unresolved V genes account for under half, and no reason is known for the remainder. That table furnishes V, J and clone size, whereas the DNA furnished D and trimming. Present in this sample are more than 90,000 clones, 77% of which were seen just once. The ten largest clones represent around 5% of the sample.

This TCR was sampled from a man aged 45-65 years in good health and CMV-seropositive. Sequenced material: PBMCs. The chain joins TRBV30 to TRBJ1-1; a stretch of 8 junction bases matches TRBD1. This receptor has the CDR3 CAWSPGQGHTEAFF. The bases read TGTGCCTGGAGTCCTGGACAGGGTCACACTGAAGCTTTCTTT. Reference TRBV30 and TRBJ1-1 genes cover what lies past the CDR3, so the full variable domain is SQTIHQWPATLVQPVGSPLSLECTVEGTSNPNLYWYRQAAGRGLQLLFYSVGIGQISSEVPQNLSASRPQDRQFILSSKKLLLSDSGFYLCAWSPGQGHTEAFFGQGTRLTVV.